The 8 T cell receptor beta chains below all came from one sample that was sequenced in a study of blood T cell repertoires in COVID-19. Only in-frame clones appear in the TCRdb table, and some are missing; sequencing was by immunoSEQ multiplex PCR. Of about 170,000 clones listed, more than 75% are singletons. Sample: peripheral blood. Receptors originate from a man in his late teens or twenties with COVID-19, enrolled during active disease.

V is TRBV6-5 and J is TRBJ1-1, with D uncertain. Looked up from germline, CDR1 is MNHEY and CDR2 is SVGAGI. V was pared by 2 bases and J by 3 bases, with 10 bases between. This CDR3 is built from 14 residues. This chain's CDR3 is CASSYRRVDTEAFF. CDR3 nucleotide sequence: TGTGCCAGCAGTTACCGCCGGGTAGACACTGAAGCTTTCTTT.

This clone occurred once. The genes are TRBV6-5 and TRBJ1-6, with D unclear. Trimming stripped 2 bases from V and 8 bases from J, with 13 bases between. Germline CDR1 is MNHEY and CDR2 is SVGAGI. The CDR3 sequence is 15 residues long. In DNA form, the CDR3 reads TGTGCCAGCAGTTACCTCTCGGAGAGTGATTCACCCCTCCACTTT. The encoded protein is CASSYLSESDSPLHF.

The chain joins TRBV5-1 to TRBJ2-5; D is perhaps TRBD2 (5 bases). The CDR3 totals 15 residues. Germline lookup yields CDR1 SGHRS and CDR2 YFSETQ. The V and J ends lost 0 bases and 2 bases respectively, with 11 bases between them. The CDR3 region is CASSLGGLTQETQYF. The CDR3 nucleotides read TGCGCCAGCAGCTTGGGTGGACTGACACAAGAGACCCAGTACTTC.

V is TRBV5-6 and J is TRBJ1-6; 8 bases map to TRBD1. V lost 4 bases to trimming and J lost 10 bases; unmatched junction nucleotides: 4. CDR3 length equals 13 residues. Germline values: CDR1 SGHDT, CDR2 YYEEEE. The DNA for the CDR3 is TGTGCCAGCAGCGGACAGGGAACCTCACCCCTCCACTTT. It is translated as CASSGQGTSPLHF.

This chain uses TRBV2 with TRBJ1-1, with 8 bases lining up with TRBD1. The V segment lost 5 bases and the J segment 0 bases; nucleotides outside the gene matches: 8. The CDR3 is made up of 16 amino acids. The V gene's germline CDR1 is SNHLY and CDR2 FYNNEI. The chain's CDR3 is CASSSGQGRVNTEAFF. In DNA form, the CDR3 reads TGTGCCAGCAGTTCCGGACAGGGTAGGGTGAACACTGAAGCTTTCTTT.

This chain uses TRBV24-1 with TRBJ1-4; D possibly corresponds to TRBD1 (5 bases). CDR1 KGHDR and CDR2 SFDVKD come from the germline V gene. Trimming shortened V by 7 bases and J by 5 bases, and 10 bases separated the two germline ends. The CDR3 contains 13 residues. The DNA for the CDR3 is TGTGCCACCAGCAAGGGGTCCAATGAAAAACTGTTTTTT. Translated: CATSKGSNEKLFF.

This clone was seen once. V is TRBV27 and J is TRBJ2-5; D is perhaps TRBD2 (6 bases). The germline V gene has CDR1 MNHEY and CDR2 SMNVEV (reference sequence). V lost 4 bases, J lost 4 bases, and 16 bases lay in between. The CDR3 covers 15 residues. The CDR3 DNA reads as TGTGCCAGCAGTTCATGGGGATTGCGGGGAGAGACCCAGTACTTC. Translating it yields CASSSWGLRGETQYF.

The J gene is TRBJ2-2, the V gene TRBV15; D perhaps matches TRBD2 (6 bases). In germline, CDR1 is LNHNV, CDR2 YYDKDF (reference sequence). Trimming left V 3 bases short and J 7 bases short, with 15 bases between. The CDR3 runs to 15 residues. The CDR3 reads CATSSTGVGHGELFF. The CDR3 bases are TGTGCCACCAGCAGTACGGGGGTAGGGCACGGGGAGCTGTTTTTT.